This entry lists 4 T cell receptor beta chains sequenced from one sample in a study of T cell responses to AZD1222 COVID-19 vaccine. Produced via immunoSEQ multiplex PCR; TCRdb's table is partial and in-frame only. Counted here are 75,000 to 85,000 clones, about 83% occurring once; the ten biggest clones make up 25% to 30%. The material was peripheral blood, obtained 28 days after the second dose of the MenACWY control vaccine. The source of these receptors is an adult who received the MenACWY meningococcal vaccine as a control.

This chain links TRBV30 with TRBJ2-2; TRBD2 aligns across 11 bases. Germline V gives CDR1 GTSNPN, CDR2 SVGIG (reference sequence). The CDR3 has 15 residues. Trimming took 0 bases from V and 4 from J; bases not matched to a gene: 1. CDR3 DNA sequence: TGTGCCTGGAGTGTACTAGCGGGAGTCACCGGGGAGCTGTTTTTT. This gives the protein CAWSVLAGVTGELFF.

This chain uses TRBV5-4 with TRBJ1-2; D is perhaps TRBD1 (5 bases). The CDR3 has 13 residues. The V gene lost 4 bases and the J gene lost 4 bases, with 11 bases spanning the gap. Germline assignment: CDR1 SGHNT and CDR2 YYREEE (reference sequence). The CDR3 sequence is CASSPDSSYGYTF. The CDR3 nucleotides are TGTGCCAGCAGCCCCGACAGCTCCTATGGCTACACCTTC.

V usage is TRBV5-1 and J usage is TRBJ2-2; 8 positions agree with TRBD1. V lost 6 bases, J lost 5 bases, and 3 bases stayed unmatched. This CDR3 has 13 residues. The germline V gene has CDR1 SGHRS and CDR2 YFSETQ. Written as DNA, the CDR3 is TGCGCCAGCATTAACAGGGGGACCGGGGAGCTGTTTTTT. Residues: CASINRGTGELFF.

This clone turned up a few times. The chain has TRBV2 and TRBJ1-5; unclear D gene. From germline, CDR1 is SNHLY and CDR2 FYNNEI. The germline V and J ends were trimmed by 7 bases and 0 bases, with 7 bases remaining between them. This CDR3 contains 13 residues. The CDR3: CASTDHSNQPQHF. CDR3 coding DNA: TGTGCCAGCACCGACCATAGCAATCAGCCCCAGCATTTT.